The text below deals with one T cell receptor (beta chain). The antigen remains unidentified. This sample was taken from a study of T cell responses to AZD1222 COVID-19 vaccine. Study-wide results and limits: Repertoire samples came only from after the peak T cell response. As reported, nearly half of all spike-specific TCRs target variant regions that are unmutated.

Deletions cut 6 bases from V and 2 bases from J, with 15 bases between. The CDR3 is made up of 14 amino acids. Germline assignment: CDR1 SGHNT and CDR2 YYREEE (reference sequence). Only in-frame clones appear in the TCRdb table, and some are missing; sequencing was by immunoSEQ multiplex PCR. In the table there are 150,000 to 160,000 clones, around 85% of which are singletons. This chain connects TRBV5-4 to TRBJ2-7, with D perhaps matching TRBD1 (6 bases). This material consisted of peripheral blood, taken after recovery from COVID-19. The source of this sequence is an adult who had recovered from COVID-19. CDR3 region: CASTRQDLAYEQYF. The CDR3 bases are TGTGCCAGCACCCGACAGGATTTGGCCTACGAGCAGTACTTC. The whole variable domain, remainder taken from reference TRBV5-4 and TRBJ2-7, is ETGVTQSPTHLIKTRGQQVTLRCSSQSGHNTVSWYQQALGQGPQFIFQYYREEENGRGNFPPRFSGLQFPNYSSELNVNALELDDSALYLCASTRQDLAYEQYFGPGTRLTVT.